The 2 T cell receptor beta chains presented below share a single source sample, sequenced in a study of T-cell reconstitution after alpha-beta-depleted transplantation in children. Unique molecular identifiers were used to barcode this TCRbeta library. From the PCR reads, TCRdb called clonotypes with MiXCR, one entry per CDR3 protein. The repertoire includes 500,000 or so distinct CDR3 sequences, over 9.5% of them detected once, and about 15% sits in the top ten. This material consisted of PBMCs, mostly from graft donor cells, taken 180 days after TCRalphabeta/CD19-depleted stem cell transplant. These receptor sequences come from a female patient aged 2-10 years who had a stem cell transplant for aplastic anemia, so the T cells may come from the graft donor.

The chain has TRBV12-3 or TRBV12-4 and TRBJ1-2; 9 bases are shared with TRBD1. CDR3 size: 13 residues. With 4 bases clipped from V and 8 bases from J, the junction kept 5 bases outside the gene matches. CDR3 sequence reads: CASSWDRVWGYTF. The DNA of the CDR3 is TGTGCCAGCAGTTGGGACAGGGTTTGGGGCTACACCTTC.

This clonotype was observed many times. The rearrangement joins TRBV20-1 to TRBJ2-3; maybe TRBD2 (5 bases). Per the germline V gene, CDR1 is DFQATT and CDR2 is SNEGSKA (reference sequence). The CDR3 has 15 residues. The germline V and J ends were trimmed by 3 bases and 3 bases, with 16 bases remaining between them. In DNA form, the CDR3 reads TGCAGTGCTAGTTCATTGGGGAGAGAGACAGATACGCAGTATTTT. Its protein product is CSASSLGRETDTQYF.